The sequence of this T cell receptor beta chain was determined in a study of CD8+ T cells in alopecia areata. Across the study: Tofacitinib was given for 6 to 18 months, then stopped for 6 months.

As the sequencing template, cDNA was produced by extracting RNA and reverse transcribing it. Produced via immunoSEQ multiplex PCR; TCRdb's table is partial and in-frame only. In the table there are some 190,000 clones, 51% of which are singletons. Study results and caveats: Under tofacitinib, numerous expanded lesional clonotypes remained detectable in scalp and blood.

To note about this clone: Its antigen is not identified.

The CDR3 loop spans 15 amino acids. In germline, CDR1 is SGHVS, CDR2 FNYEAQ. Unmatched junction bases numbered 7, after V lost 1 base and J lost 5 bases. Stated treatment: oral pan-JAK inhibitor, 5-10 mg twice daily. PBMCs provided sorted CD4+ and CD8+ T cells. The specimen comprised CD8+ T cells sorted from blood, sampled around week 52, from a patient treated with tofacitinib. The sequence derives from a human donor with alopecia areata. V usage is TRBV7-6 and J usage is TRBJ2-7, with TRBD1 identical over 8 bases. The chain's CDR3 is CASSLEWQGADEQYF. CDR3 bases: TGTGCCAGCAGCTTAGAGTGGCAGGGGGCGGACGAGCAGTACTTC.